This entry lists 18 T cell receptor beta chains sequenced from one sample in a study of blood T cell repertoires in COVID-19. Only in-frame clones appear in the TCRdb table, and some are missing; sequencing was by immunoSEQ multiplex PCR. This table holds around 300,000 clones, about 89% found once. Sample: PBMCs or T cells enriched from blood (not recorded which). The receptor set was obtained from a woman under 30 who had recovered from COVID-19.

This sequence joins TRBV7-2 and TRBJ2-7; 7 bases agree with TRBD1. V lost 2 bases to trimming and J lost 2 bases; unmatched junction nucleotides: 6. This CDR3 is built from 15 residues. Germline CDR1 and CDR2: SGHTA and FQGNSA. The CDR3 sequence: CASSLQDGTAYEQYF. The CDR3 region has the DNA TGTGCCAGCAGCTTACAAGACGGGACAGCCTACGAGCAGTACTTC.

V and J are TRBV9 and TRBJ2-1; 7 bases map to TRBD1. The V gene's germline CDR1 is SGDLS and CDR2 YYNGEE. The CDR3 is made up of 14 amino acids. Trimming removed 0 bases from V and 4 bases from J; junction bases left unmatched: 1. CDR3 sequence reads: CASSVGDRYNEQFF. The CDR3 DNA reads TGTGCCAGCAGCGTAGGGGACAGATACAATGAGCAGTTCTTC.

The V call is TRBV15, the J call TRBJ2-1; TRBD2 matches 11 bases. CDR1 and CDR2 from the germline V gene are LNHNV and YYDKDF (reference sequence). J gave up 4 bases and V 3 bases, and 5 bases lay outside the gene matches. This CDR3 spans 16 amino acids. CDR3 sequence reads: CATSRPTSGNYNEQFF. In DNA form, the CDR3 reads TGTGCCACCAGCAGGCCGACTAGCGGGAATTACAATGAGCAGTTCTTC.

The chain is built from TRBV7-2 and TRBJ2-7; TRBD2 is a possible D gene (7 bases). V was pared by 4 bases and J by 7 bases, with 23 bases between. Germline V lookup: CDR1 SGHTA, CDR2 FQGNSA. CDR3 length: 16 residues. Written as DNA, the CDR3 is TGTGCCAGCAGCTCGCCTGGGGGGGCGGGAGTGCGAGAGCAGTACTTC. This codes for CASSSPGGAGVREQYF.

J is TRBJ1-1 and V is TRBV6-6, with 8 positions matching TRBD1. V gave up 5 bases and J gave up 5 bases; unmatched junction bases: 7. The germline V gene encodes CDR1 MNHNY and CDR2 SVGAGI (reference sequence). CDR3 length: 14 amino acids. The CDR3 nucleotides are TGTGCCAGCAGTAACAGGGGGATGGGAACTGAAGCTTTCTTT. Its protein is CASSNRGMGTEAFF.

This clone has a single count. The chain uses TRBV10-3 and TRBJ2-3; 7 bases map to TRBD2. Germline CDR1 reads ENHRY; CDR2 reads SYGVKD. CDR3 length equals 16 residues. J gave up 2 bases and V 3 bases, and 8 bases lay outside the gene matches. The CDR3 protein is CAISDRRAGNTDTQYF. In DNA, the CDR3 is TGTGCCATCAGTGATAGAAGAGCGGGAAACACAGATACGCAGTATTTT.

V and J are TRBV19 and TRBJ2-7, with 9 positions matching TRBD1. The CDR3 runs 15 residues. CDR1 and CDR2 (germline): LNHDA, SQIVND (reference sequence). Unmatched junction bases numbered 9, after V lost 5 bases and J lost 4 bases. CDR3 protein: CASSPQGQGPYEQYF. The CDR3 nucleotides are TGTGCCAGTAGTCCCCAGGGACAGGGACCTTACGAGCAGTACTTC.

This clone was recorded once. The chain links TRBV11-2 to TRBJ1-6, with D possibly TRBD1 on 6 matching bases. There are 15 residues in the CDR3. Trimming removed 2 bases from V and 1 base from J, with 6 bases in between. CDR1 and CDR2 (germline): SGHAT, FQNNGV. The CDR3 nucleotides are TGTGCCAGCAGCTTACAGGGGTCCTATAATTCACCCCTCCACTTT. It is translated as CASSLQGSYNSPLHF.

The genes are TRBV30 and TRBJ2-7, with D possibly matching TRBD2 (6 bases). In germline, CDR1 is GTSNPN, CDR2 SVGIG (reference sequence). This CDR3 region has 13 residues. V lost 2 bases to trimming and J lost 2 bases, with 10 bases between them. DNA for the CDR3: TGTGCCTGGAGTTCGGGGGTAACCTACGAGCAGTACTTC. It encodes CAWSSGVTYEQYF.

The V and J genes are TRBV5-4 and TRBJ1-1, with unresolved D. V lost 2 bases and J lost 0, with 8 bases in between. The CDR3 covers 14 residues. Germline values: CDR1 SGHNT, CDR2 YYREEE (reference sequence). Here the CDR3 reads CASSLSLMNTEAFF. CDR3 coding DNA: TGTGCCAGCAGCTTATCACTAATGAACACTGAAGCTTTCTTT.

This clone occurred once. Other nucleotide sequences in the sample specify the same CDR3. CDR3 nucleotide sequence: TGTGCCAGCAGCGTCGGACAGGGGGTATATGGCTACACCTTC. Translation gives CASSVGQGVYGYTF. V usage is TRBV9 and J usage is TRBJ1-2, with 10 bases lining up with TRBD1. CDR1 is SGDLS, CDR2 YYNGEE, per germline. The J segment lost 5 bases and the V segment lost 2 bases, leaving 3 bases of the junction unmatched. This CDR3 spans 14 amino acids.

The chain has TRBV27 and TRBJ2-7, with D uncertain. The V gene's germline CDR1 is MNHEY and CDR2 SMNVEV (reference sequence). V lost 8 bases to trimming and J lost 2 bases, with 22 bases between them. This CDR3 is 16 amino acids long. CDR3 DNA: TGTGCCAGCGGAACTCCCCGGAGAAACCTTACCTACGAGCAGTACTTC. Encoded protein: CASGTPRRNLTYEQYF.

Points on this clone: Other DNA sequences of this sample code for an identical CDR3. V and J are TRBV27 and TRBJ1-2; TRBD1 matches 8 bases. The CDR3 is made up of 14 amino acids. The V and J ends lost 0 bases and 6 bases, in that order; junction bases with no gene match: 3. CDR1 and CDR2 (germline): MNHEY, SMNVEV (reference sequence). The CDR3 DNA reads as TGTGCCAGCAGTTTATCCGGACAGGGCAATGGCTACACCTTC. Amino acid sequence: CASSLSGQGNGYTF.

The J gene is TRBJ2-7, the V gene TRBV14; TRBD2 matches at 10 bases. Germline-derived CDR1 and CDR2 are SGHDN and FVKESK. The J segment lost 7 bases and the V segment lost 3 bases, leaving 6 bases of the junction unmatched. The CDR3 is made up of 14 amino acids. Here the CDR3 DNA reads TGTGCCAGCAGCCACAGCGGGGGGGCCGGGGAGCAGTACTTC. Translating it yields CASSHSGGAGEQYF.

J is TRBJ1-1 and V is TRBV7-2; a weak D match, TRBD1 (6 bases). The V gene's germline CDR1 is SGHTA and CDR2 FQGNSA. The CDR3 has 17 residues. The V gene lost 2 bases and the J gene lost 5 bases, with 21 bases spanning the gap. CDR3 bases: TGTGCCAGCAGCTTATTCCCGAGGGGGAGAAGGGGTACTGAAGCTTTCTTT. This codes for CASSLFPRGRRGTEAFF. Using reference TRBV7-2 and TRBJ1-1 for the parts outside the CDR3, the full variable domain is GAGVSQSPSNKVTEKGKDVELRCDPISGHTALYWYRQSLGQGLEFLIYFQGNSAPDKSGLPSDRFSAERTGGSVSTLTIQRTQQEDSAVYLCASSLFPRGRRGTEAFFGQGTRLTVV.

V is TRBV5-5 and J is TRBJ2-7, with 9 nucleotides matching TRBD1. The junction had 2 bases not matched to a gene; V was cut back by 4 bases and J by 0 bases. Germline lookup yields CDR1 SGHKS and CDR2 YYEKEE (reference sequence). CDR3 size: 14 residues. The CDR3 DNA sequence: TGTGCCAGCAGCGGACAGGGGTACTCCTACGAGCAGTACTTC. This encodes CASSGQGYSYEQYF.

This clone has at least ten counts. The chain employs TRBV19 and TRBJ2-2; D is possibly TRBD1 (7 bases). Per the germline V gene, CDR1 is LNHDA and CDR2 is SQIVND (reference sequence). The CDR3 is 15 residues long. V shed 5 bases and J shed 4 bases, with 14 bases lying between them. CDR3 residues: CASSWAGGTTGELFF. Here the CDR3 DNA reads TGTGCCAGTAGTTGGGCAGGGGGGACCACCGGGGAGCTGTTTTTT.

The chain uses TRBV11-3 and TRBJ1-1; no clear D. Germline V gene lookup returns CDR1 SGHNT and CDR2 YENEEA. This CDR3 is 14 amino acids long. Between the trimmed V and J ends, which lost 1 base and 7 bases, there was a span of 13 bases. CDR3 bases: TGTGCCAGCAGCTTAGGCCCGTTTTCGGGTGAAGCTTTCTTT. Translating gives CASSLGPFSGEAFF.